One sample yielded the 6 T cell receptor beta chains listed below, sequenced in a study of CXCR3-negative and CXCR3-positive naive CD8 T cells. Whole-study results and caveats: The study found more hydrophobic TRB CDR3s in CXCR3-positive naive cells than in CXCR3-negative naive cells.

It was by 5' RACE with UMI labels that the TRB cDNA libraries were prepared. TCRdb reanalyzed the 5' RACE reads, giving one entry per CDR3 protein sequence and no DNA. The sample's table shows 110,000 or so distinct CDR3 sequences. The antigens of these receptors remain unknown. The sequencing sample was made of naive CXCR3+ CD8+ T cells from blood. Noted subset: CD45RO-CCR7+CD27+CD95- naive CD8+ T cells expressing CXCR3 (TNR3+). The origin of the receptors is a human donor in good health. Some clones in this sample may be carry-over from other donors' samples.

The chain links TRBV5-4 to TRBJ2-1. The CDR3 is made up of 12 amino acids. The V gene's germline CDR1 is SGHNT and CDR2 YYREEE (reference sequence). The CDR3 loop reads CASSHRPNEQFF.

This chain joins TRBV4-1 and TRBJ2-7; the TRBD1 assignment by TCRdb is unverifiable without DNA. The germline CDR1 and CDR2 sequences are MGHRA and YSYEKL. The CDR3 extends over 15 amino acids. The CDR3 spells CASSQPTGGVYEQYF.

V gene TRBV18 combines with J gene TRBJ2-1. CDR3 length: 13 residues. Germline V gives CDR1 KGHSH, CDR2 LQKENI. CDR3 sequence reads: CSSSLTSYNEQFF.

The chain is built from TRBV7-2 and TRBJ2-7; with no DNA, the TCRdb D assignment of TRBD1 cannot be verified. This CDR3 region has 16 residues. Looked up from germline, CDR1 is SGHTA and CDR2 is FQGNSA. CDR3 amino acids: CASSLDSGAGGIEQYF.

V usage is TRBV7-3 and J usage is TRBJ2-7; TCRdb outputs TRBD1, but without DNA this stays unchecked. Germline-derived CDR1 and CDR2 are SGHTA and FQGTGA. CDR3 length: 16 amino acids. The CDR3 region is CASSLLDRVGDYEQYF.

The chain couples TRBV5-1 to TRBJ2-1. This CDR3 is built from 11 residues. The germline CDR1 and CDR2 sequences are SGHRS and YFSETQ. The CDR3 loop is CASSLGREQFF.